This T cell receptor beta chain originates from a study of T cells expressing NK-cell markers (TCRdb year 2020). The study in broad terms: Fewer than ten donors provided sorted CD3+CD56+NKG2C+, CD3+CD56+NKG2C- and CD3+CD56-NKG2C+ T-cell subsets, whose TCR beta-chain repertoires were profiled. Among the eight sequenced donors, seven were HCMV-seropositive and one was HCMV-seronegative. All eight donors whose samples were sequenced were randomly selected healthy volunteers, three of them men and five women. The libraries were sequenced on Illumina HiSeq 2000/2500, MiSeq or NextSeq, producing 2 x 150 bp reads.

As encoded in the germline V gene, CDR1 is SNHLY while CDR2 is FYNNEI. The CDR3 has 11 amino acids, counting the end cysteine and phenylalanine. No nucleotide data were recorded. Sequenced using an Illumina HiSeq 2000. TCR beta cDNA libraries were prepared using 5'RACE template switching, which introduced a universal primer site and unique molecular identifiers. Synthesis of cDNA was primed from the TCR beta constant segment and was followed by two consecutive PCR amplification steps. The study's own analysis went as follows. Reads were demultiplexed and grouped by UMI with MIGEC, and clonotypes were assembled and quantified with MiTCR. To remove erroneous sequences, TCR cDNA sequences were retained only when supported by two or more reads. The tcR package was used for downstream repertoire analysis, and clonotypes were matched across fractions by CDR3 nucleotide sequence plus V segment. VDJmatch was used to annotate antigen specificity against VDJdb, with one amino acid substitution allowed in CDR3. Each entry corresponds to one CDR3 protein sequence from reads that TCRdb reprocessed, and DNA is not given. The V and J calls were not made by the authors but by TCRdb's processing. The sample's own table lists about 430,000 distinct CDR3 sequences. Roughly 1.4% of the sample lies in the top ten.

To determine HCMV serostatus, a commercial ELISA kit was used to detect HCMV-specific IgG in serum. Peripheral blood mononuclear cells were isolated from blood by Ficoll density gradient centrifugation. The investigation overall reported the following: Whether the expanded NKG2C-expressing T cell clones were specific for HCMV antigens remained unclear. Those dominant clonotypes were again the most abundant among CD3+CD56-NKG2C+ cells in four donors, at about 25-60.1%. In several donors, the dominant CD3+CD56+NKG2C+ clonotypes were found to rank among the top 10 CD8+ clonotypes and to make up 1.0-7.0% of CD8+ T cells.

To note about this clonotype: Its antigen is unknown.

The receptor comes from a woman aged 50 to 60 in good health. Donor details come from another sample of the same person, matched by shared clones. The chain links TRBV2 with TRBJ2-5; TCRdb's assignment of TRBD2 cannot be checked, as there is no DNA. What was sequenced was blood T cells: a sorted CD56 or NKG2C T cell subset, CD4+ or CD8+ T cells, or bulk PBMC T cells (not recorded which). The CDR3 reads CASSMGLAEYF.